One sample yielded the 24 T cell receptor beta chains listed below, sequenced in a study of molecular identifiers for immune sequencing clone quantification. TCRdb re-analysed the PCR reads in MiXCR, keeping a single row per CDR3 protein. The repertoire includes about 300,000 distinct CDR3 sequences, 20% to 25% of them detected once, and approximately 0.83% sits in the top ten. Sequenced material: naive CD8+ T cells from blood, with Jurkat cell RNA spiked in. Specified subset: FACS-sorted CD8+CD4-CCR7+CD45RA+ naive T cells. The receptors stem from a human donor in good health. Some libraries in this study had Jurkat cell RNA spiked in.

Many counts were recorded for this clonotype. The rearrangement joins TRBV5-1 to TRBJ1-1; the D is unclear. Germline CDR1 and CDR2: SGHRS and YFSETQ. The V gene lost 1 base and the J gene lost 0 bases, with 10 bases spanning the gap. CDR3 size: 15 residues. In DNA form, the CDR3 reads TGCGCCAGCAGCTTGTCGTCGTCAATGAACACTGAAGCTTTCTTT. Its translation: CASSLSSSMNTEAFF.

This clonotype was seen many times. This rearrangement joins TRBV20-1 to TRBJ2-2; D may be TRBD2 (6 bases). Deletions cut 0 bases from V and 2 bases from J, with 16 bases between. Germline CDR1 reads DFQATT; CDR2 reads SNEGSKA (reference sequence). CDR3 length: 17 amino acids. CDR3 coding DNA: TGCAGTGCTAGAGATCCCCAGGGCGGGACCAACACCGGGGAGCTGTTTTTT. Translation gives CSARDPQGGTNTGELFF.

The DNA for the CDR3 is TGCAGCGTTGATGACGGGCGGACCCGCACAGATACGCAGTATTTT. Its protein is CSVDDGRTRTDTQYF. The chain has TRBV29-1 and TRBJ2-3; D is unresolved. The CDR3 runs 15 residues. V was cut by 3 bases and J by 1 base, with 14 bases left in between. From germline, CDR1 is SQVTM and CDR2 ANQGSEA.

Ten or more counts support this clonotype. The J gene is TRBJ1-1, the V gene TRBV25-1; D remains ambiguous. Germline values: CDR1 MGHDK, CDR2 SYGVNS. This CDR3 contains 15 residues. V lost 3 bases, J lost 2 bases, and 13 bases lay in between. Here the CDR3 DNA reads TGTGCCAGCAGTGATCCTGCCGGGAGAAACACTGAAGCTTTCTTT. Protein sequence: CASSDPAGRNTEAFF.

This clonotype appeared once. The CDR3 ends on some other residue instead of the conserved phenylalanine or tryptophan, so this is likely a read error. This chain connects TRBV4-3 to TRBJ2-1; D is perhaps TRBD2 (5 bases). The CDR3 consists of 13 residues. Germline CDR1 LGHNA, CDR2 YSLEER. The V and J ends lost 0 bases and 10 bases respectively, with 10 bases between them. The CDR3 region has the DNA TGCGCCAGCAGCCAAGATCGGAGCGGCGAGCAGTTCCTC. The encoded protein is CASSQDRSGEQFL.

The chain has TRBV10-3 and TRBJ2-1; TRBD1 is a possible D gene (5 bases). Trimming cost V 3 bases and J 8 bases, with 17 bases left between them. CDR3 length: 15 amino acids. CDR1 and CDR2 (germline): ENHRY, SYGVKD. CDR3 sequence reads: CAISDPREQAYEQFF. The CDR3 nucleotides are TGTGCCATCAGTGACCCGAGAGAACAGGCTTATGAGCAGTTCTTC.

Ten or more counts support this clonotype. The rearrangement uses TRBV24-1 and TRBJ1-1, with 7 positions matching TRBD1. The CDR3 contains 15 residues. V lost 3 bases and J lost 1; bases outside the gene matches: 4. Germline CDR1 is KGHDR and CDR2 is SFDVKD. The CDR3 protein is CATSDTRTGNTEAFF. In nucleotides, the CDR3 is TGTGCCACCAGTGATACCCGGACAGGGAACACTGAAGCTTTCTTT.

This clonotype came up many times. The chain combines TRBV7-6 with TRBJ2-1; TRBD2 agrees at 7 bases. Germline loops: CDR1 SGHVS, CDR2 FNYEAQ. The trim removed 5 bases at V and 3 bases at J, leaving 1 base unmatched. This CDR3 comprises 13 residues. The CDR3: CASSSGDYNEQFF. DNA for the CDR3: TGTGCCAGCAGCAGCGGGGACTACAATGAGCAGTTCTTC.

This clonotype was counted ten times or more. CDR3 sequence: CSASDRRSYEQYF. The DNA of the CDR3 is TGCAGTGCTTCGGACCGACGCTCCTACGAGCAGTACTTC. The chain uses TRBV20-1 and TRBJ2-7; D gene unclear. Trimming shortened V by 5 bases and J by 0 bases, and 11 bases separated the two germline ends. The CDR3 loop spans 13 amino acids. Germline V gene data show CDR1 as DFQATT and CDR2 as SNEGSKA (reference sequence).

Many counts were recorded for this clonotype. The chain couples TRBV7-6 to TRBJ2-3, with 8 bases lining up with TRBD1. V shed 5 bases, J shed 2 bases, and the junction held 6 bases outside the gene matches. CDR3 length equals 15 residues. Germline V gene lookup returns CDR1 SGHVS and CDR2 FNYEAQ. Here the CDR3 reads CASSTGQGNTDTQYF. The CDR3 DNA reads TGTGCCAGCAGCACCGGACAGGGAAACACAGATACGCAGTATTTT.

This clonotype was counted at least ten times. The rearrangement joins TRBV30 to TRBJ1-2; possible D gene TRBD1, 5 bases. The CDR3 is 11 residues long. The germline gives CDR1 GTSNPN, CDR2 SVGIG (reference sequence). Trimming shortened V by 1 base and J by 5 bases, and 5 bases separated the two germline ends. This CDR3 reads CAWSEGYGYTF. The CDR3 DNA follows: TGTGCCTGGAGTGAGGGGTATGGCTACACCTTC.

This clonotype was counted many times. An end of the junction does not agree with germline; a read error may underlie this. This chain links TRBV5-4 with TRBJ2-7, with D possibly TRBD1 on 6 matching bases. Germline values: CDR1 SGHNT, CDR2 YYREEE (reference sequence). This CDR3 region has 12 residues. CDR3 protein: CASRRGGWVLGF. Written as DNA, the CDR3 is TGTGCCAGCAGGAGAGGGGGTTGGGTGTTGGGCTTC.

The chain combines TRBV7-6 with TRBJ2-3; 7 nucleotides align to TRBD1. This CDR3 is built from 16 residues. Looked up from germline, CDR1 is SGHVS and CDR2 is FNYEAQ. V trimming: 1 base; J trimming: 0 bases; junction bases outside the gene matches: 4. CDR3 sequence: CASSLGTGDSTDTQYF. The CDR3 DNA sequence: TGTGCCAGCAGCTTAGGGACAGGAGATAGCACAGATACGCAGTATTTT. Full variable domain (remainder filled in from reference TRBV7-6 and TRBJ2-3): GAGVSQSPRYKVTKRGQDVALRCDPISGHVSLYWYRQALGQGPEFLTYFNYEAQQDKSGLPNDRFSAERPEGSISTLTIQRTEQRDSAMYRCASSLGTGDSTDTQYFGPGTRLTVL.

This clonotype appeared many times. The chain joins TRBV5-6 to TRBJ1-5, with a weak D call TRBD1 (5 bases). V was cut by 4 bases and J by 0 bases, with 11 bases left in between. The CDR3 length is 15 residues. In germline, CDR1 is SGHDT, CDR2 YYEEEE. The CDR3 is CASSPGQLSNQPQHF. The CDR3 DNA reads as TGTGCCAGCAGCCCAGGACAACTTAGCAATCAGCCCCAGCATTTT. The full variable domain, rest sourced from reference TRBV5-6 and TRBJ1-5, is DAGVTQSPTHLIKTRGQQVTLRCSPKSGHDTVSWYQQALGQGPQFIFQYYEEEERQRGNFPDRFSGHQFPNYSSELNVNALLLGDSALYLCASSPGQLSNQPQHFGDGTRLSIL.

The genes are TRBV7-6 and TRBJ2-3, with D tentatively TRBD1 (6 bases). CDR3 length: 18 amino acids. Germline V gene sequence: CDR1 SGHVS, CDR2 FNYEAQ. The V gene lost 2 bases and the J gene lost 0 bases, with 18 bases spanning the gap. CDR3 loop: CASSLNRQGLSSTDTQYF. CDR3 DNA: TGTGCCAGCAGCTTAAATAGGCAGGGGCTTTCTAGCACAGATACGCAGTATTTT. Full variable domain (missing parts from reference TRBV7-6 and TRBJ2-3): GAGVSQSPRYKVTKRGQDVALRCDPISGHVSLYWYRQALGQGPEFLTYFNYEAQQDKSGLPNDRFSAERPEGSISTLTIQRTEQRDSAMYRCASSLNRQGLSSTDTQYFGPGTRLTVL.

This clonotype was detected a few times. V is TRBV27 and J is TRBJ2-2, with a possible D match to TRBD1 (5 bases). The V gene lost 5 bases and the J gene lost 1 base, with 8 bases spanning the gap. CDR1 and CDR2 from the germline V gene are MNHEY and SMNVEV (reference sequence). CDR3 length: 14 residues. CDR3 in DNA: TGTGCCAGCAGTAGGGGAATGAACACCGGGGAGCTGTTTTTT. It encodes CASSRGMNTGELFF.

In the case of this clonotype: A much larger clone differs from this one at a single base, so this may be a read error. The CDR3 loop is CASSGQSNTEAFF. The CDR3, as DNA: TGTGCCAGCAGTGGACAGTCGAACACTGAAGCTTTCTTT. V is TRBV12-3 or TRBV12-4 and J is TRBJ1-1, with D tentatively TRBD1 (6 bases). The CDR3 runs to 13 residues. Trimming shortened V by 5 bases and J by 1 base, and 8 bases separated the two germline ends.

This clonotype was observed many times. The rearrangement uses TRBV4-1 and TRBJ2-2; D is ambiguous. The CDR3 has 14 amino acids. Germline CDR1 and CDR2: MGHRA and YSYEKL. V was clipped by 1 base and J by 7 bases, with 10 bases between them. The DNA of the CDR3 is TGCGCCAGCAGCCAAGTCAGTGTCGGCGGGGAGCTGTTTTTT. This sequence encodes CASSQVSVGGELFF.

This clonotype was picked up many times. The rearrangement joins TRBV27 to TRBJ2-7, with 13 bases fitting TRBD2. After removal of 5 bases from V and 4 bases from J, the junction contained 5 bases not matched to a gene. From germline, CDR1 is MNHEY and CDR2 SMNVEV (reference sequence). The CDR3 is 15 residues long. The CDR3 bases are TGTGCCAGCAGTCCGGGGACTAGCGGGGTTTACGAGCAGTACTTC. Amino acid sequence: CASSPGTSGVYEQYF.

There are many counts of this clonotype. This sequence joins TRBV12-3 or TRBV12-4 and TRBJ2-7; 11 bases line up with TRBD2. Trimming cost V 3 bases and J 7 bases; bases outside gene matches: 5. CDR3 length: 14 residues. The CDR3 DNA reads TGTGCCAGCAGTTTGTTACTAGCGGGGGATGAGCAGTACTTC. Residues: CASSLLLAGDEQYF.

At least ten counts were recorded for this clonotype. This chain uses TRBV7-9 with TRBJ2-3; 7 bases agree with TRBD2. There are 13 residues in the CDR3. The germline CDR1 and CDR2 sequences are SEHNR and FQNEAQ (reference sequence). V dropped 2 bases and J dropped 7; count of bases not matched to a gene: 3. CDR3 region: CASSLLAEYTQYF. The DNA for the CDR3 is TGTGCCAGCAGCTTACTAGCGGAGTATACGCAGTATTTT.

This clonotype appeared a few times. V usage is TRBV7-3 and J usage is TRBJ2-1, with TRBD1 matching 9 bases. Germline lookup yields CDR1 SGHTA and CDR2 FQGTGA. Losses at the gene ends were 4 bases for V and 3 bases for J; bases not matched to a gene: 4. The CDR3 has 15 amino acids. The CDR3, as DNA: TGTGCCAGCAGCTCGACAGGGGGGGACTACAATGAGCAGTTCTTC. This gives the protein CASSSTGGDYNEQFF.

In its sample, this clonotype was seen many times. The chain links TRBV3-1 to TRBJ2-5; tentative D call: TRBD2 (6 bases). In germline, CDR1 is LGHDT, CDR2 YNNKEL (reference sequence). This CDR3 contains 13 residues. Between the trimmed V and J ends, which lost 4 bases and 0 bases, there was a span of 6 bases. The CDR3 reads CASSRDYQETQYF. CDR3 in DNA: TGTGCCAGCAGCCGGGACTACCAAGAGACCCAGTACTTC.

As regards this clonotype: This sequence may be a read error, since a much larger clone differs from it by one base. The chain uses TRBV19 and TRBJ2-7; D remains ambiguous. CDR1 is LNHDA, CDR2 SQIVND, per germline (reference sequence). V shed 6 bases and J shed 0 bases, with 15 bases lying between them. The CDR3 extends over 15 amino acids. The CDR3 DNA is TGTGCCAGTAGGAAACGGGTCATGCCCTCCTACGAGCAGTACTTC. It yields the protein CASRKRVMPSYEQYF.